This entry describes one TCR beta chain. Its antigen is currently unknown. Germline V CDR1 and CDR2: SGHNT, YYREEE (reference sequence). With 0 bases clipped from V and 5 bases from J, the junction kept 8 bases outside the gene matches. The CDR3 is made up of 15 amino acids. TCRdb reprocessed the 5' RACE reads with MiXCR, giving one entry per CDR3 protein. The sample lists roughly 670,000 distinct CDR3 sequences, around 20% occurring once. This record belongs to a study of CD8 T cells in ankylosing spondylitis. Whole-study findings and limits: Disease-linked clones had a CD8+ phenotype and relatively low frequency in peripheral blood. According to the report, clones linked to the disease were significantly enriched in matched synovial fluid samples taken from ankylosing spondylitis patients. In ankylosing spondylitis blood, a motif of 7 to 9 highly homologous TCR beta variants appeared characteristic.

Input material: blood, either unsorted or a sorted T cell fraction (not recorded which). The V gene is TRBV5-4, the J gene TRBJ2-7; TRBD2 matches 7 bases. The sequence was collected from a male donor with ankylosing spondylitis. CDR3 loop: CASSLARGETHEQYF. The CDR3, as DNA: TGTGCCAGCAGCTTGGCCCGGGGGGAGACCCACGAGCAGTACTTC.